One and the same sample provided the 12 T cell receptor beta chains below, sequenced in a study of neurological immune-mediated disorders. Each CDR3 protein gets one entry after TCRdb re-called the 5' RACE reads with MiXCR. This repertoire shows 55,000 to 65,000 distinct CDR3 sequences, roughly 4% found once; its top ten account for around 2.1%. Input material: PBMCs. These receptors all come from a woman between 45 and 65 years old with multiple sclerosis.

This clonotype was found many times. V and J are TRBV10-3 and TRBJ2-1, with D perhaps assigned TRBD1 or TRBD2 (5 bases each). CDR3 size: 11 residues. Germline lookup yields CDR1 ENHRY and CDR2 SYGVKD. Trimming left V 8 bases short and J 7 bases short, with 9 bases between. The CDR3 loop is CAIYGGNEQFF. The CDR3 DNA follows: TGTGCCATCTATGGGGGTAATGAGCAGTTCTTC.

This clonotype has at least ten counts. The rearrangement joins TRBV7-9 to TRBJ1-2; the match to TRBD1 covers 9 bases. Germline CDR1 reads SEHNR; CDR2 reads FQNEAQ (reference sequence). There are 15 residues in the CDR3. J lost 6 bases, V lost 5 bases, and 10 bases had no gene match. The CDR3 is CASSVGTGRIDGYTF. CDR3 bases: TGTGCCAGCAGCGTCGGGACAGGGAGAATTGATGGCTACACCTTC.

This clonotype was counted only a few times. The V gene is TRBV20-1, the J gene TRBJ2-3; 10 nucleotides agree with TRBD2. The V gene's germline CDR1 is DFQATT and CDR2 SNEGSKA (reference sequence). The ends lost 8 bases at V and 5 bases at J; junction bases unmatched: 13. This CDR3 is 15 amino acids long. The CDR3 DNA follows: TGCAGTCTCCGGACTAGCGGCTCCACTGGAGATACGCAGTATTTT. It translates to CSLRTSGSTGDTQYF.

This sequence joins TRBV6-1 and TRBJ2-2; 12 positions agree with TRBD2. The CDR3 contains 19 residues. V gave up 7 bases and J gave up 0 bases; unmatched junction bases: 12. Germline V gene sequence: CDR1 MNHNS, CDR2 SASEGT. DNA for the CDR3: TGTGCCAGCATCAAACCGGGACTAGCGGGCCTAACGAACACCGGGGAGCTGTTTTTT. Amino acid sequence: CASIKPGLAGLTNTGELFF.

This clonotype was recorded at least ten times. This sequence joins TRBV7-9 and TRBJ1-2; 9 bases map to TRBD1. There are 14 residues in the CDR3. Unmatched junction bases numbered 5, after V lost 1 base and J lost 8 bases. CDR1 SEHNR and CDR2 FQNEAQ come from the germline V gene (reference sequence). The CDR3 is CASSLEGTGKGYTF. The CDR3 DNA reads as TGTGCCAGCAGCTTAGAGGGGACAGGGAAAGGCTACACCTTC. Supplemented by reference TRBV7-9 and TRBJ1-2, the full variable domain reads DTGVSQNPRHKITKRGQNVTFRCDPISEHNRLYWYRQTLGQGPEFLTYFQNEAQLEKSRLLSDRFSAERPKGSFSTLEIQRTEQGDSAMYLCASSLEGTGKGYTFGSGTRLTVV.

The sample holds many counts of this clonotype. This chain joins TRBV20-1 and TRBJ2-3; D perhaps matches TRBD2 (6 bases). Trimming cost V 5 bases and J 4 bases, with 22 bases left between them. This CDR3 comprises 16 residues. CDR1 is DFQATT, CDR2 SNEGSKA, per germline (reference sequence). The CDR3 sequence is CSADPRDPKQADTQYF. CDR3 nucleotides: TGCAGTGCTGACCCGCGGGATCCCAAGCAGGCAGATACGCAGTATTTT.

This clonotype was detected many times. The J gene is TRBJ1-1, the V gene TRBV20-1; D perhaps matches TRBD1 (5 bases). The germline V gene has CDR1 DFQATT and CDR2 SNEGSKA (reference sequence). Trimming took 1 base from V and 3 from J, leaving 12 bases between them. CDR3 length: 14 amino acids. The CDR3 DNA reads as TGCAGTGCTAGAGTCTCGGGACTCTACACTGAAGCTTTCTTT. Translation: CSARVSGLYTEAFF.

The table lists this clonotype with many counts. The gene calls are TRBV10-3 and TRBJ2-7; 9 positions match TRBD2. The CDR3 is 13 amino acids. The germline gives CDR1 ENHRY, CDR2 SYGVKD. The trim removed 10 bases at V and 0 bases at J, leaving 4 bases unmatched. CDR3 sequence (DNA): TGTGCCACCGTTAGCGGGAGCTCCTACGAGCAGTACTTC. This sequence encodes CATVSGSSYEQYF.

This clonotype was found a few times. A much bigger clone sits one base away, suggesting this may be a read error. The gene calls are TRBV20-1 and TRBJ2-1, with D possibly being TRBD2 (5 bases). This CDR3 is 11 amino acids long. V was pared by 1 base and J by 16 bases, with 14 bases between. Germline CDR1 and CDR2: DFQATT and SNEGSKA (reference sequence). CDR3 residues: CSARGRERVFF. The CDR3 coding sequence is TGCAGTGCTAGAGGCCGGGAAAGGGTTTTCTTC.

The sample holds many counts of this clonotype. The CDR3 loop reads CSAARTGGVNEQYF. The CDR3 coding sequence is TGCAGTGCTGCCCGGACAGGGGGCGTCAACGAGCAGTACTTC. The chain combines TRBV20-1 with TRBJ2-7; 11 positions agree with TRBD1. Germline V lookup: CDR1 DFQATT, CDR2 SNEGSKA (reference sequence). The CDR3 has 14 residues. Trimming took 5 bases from V and 5 from J; bases not matched to a gene: 8.

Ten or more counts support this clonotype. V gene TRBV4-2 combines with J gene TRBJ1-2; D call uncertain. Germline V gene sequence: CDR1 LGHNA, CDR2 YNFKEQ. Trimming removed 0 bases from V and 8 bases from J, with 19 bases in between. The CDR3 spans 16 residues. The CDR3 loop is CASSQDWAGRAEGYTF. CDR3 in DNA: TGTGCCAGCAGCCAAGATTGGGCAGGACGAGCAGAGGGCTACACCTTC.

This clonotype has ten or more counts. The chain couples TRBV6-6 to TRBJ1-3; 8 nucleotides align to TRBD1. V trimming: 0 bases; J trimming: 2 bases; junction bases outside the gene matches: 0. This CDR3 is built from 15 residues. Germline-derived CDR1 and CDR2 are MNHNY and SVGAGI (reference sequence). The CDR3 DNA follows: TGTGCCAGCAGTTACTCGACAGGGGCTGGAAACACCATATATTTT. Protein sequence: CASSYSTGAGNTIYF.